The 2 T cell receptor beta chains below all came from one sample that was sequenced in a study of T cell responses to AZD1222 COVID-19 vaccine. The data were produced by immunoSEQ multiplex PCR, yet TCRdb's version contains in-frame clones alone and is incomplete. The sample shows approximately 120,000 clones, approximately 85% of them seen only once. Source: peripheral blood, taken 28 days after the second AZD1222 dose. Receptors originate from an adult who received the AZD1222 COVID-19 vaccine.

The rearrangement joins TRBV9 to TRBJ2-5; no reliable D call. Trimming took off 3 bases at V and 1 base at J, with 10 bases between the two ends. Looked up from germline, CDR1 is SGDLS and CDR2 is YYNGEE. The CDR3 loop spans 14 amino acids. The DNA of the CDR3 is TGTGCCAGCAGCGGTTGGACCCGCCAAGAGACCCAGTACTTC. Translation gives CASSGWTRQETQYF.

The chain is built from TRBV28 and TRBJ2-7, with no clear D. V was trimmed by 7 bases and J by 2 bases, leaving 21 bases between them. CDR3 length equals 16 residues. In germline, CDR1 is MDHEN, CDR2 SYDVKM. CDR3: CASTAHLVTATYEQYF. CDR3 DNA sequence: TGTGCCAGCACCGCTCACTTAGTGACCGCTACCTACGAGCAGTACTTC.